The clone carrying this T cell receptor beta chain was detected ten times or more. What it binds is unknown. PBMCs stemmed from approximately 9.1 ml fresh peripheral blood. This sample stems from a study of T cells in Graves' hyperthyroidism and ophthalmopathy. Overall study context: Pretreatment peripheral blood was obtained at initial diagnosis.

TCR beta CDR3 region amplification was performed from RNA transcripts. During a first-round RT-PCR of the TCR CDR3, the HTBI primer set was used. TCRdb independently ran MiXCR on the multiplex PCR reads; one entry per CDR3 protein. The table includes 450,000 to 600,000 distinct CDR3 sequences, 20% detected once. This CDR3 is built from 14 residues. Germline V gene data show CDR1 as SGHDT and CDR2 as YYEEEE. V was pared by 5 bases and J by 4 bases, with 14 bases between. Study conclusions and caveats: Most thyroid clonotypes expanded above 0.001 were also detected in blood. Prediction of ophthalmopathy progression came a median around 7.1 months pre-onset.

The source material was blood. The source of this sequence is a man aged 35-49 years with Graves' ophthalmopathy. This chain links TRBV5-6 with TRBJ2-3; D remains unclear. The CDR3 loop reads CASRPRLDSDTQYF. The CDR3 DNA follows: TGTGCCAGCAGGCCTAGGTTAGACTCAGATACGCAGTATTTT.